This is a list of T cell receptor beta chains from one sample in a study of blood T cell repertoires in COVID-19. Generated by immunoSEQ multiplex PCR, the TCRdb table keeps only in-frame clones and is missing some. The data contain 200,000 to 300,000 clones, 85% of them seen just once; the ten biggest clones take up 5% to 7%. Sequenced input: peripheral blood. The origin of the receptors is a woman aged 55 to 70 with active or convalescent COVID-19. CDR3s include the opening cysteine and the closing phenylalanine or tryptophan. The D gene is left open where the match is weak. Clone size, where shown, is once, few, many, or a class for clones that have expanded.

CDR3 length	J gene	clone size	V gene	D gene	CDR3 DNA	CDR3 protein
14	TRBJ1-3	few	TRBV5-1	-	TGCGCCAGCAGCTCCTCGGGGGGCGGAAACACCATATATTTT	CASSSSGGGNTIYF
15	TRBJ2-5	once	TRBV5-4	TRBD1	TGTGCCAGCAGCTTGAACACAGGGGGCCAAGAGACCCAGTACTTC	CASSLNTGGQETQYF
16	TRBJ2-2	-	TRBV3-1/TRBV3-2	-	TGTGCCAGCAGCCAAGGATGGCTGGAGGGCACCGGGGAGCTGTTTTTT	CASSQGWLEGTGELFF
14	TRBJ1-1	-	TRBV10-3	-	TGTGCCATCAGAGACCAGGGCCCGAACACTGAAGCTTTCTTT	CAIRDQGPNTEAFF
16	TRBJ2-1	-	TRBV19	TRBD1	TGTGCCAGTAGTCCGCCGGGTAGGGGGCGAGACAATGAGCAGTTCTTC	CASSPPGRGRDNEQFF
13	TRBJ2-4	-	TRBV6-5	-	TGTGCCAGCAGAGGGCGGGATAAAAACATTCAGTACTTC	CASRGRDKNIQYF
15	TRBJ1-6	-	TRBV6-5	-	TGTGCCGGCGACGTGGGCGGACAGACAAATTCACCCCTCCACTTT	CAGDVGGQTNSPLHF
15	TRBJ2-1	-	TRBV5-1	-	TGCGCCAGCAGCTTGGCGCAGACTTCTTACAATGAGCAGTTCTTC	CASSLAQTSYNEQFF
15	TRBJ1-5	-	TRBV24-1	TRBD1	TGTGCCACCAGTGACCACGGGACAGTCAATCAGCCCCAGCATTTT	CATSDHGTVNQPQHF
15	TRBJ1-1	-	TRBV5-1	-	TGCGCCAGCAGCTTGGATGGGAGGGTGGGCACTGAAGCTTTCTTT	CASSLDGRVGTEAFF
16	TRBJ1-6	-	TRBV7-2	TRBD1	TGTGCCAGCAGCTTAACGACAGGGATATTAGGTTCACCCCTCCACTTT	CASSLTTGILGSPLHF
15	TRBJ2-1	-	TRBV11-2	TRBD2	TGTGCCAGCAGCTACTCGGGACTAGCGTCCGATGAGCAGTTCTTC	CASSYSGLASDEQFF
11	TRBJ2-5	few	TRBV20-1	-	TGCAGTGCCACGCGTCTAGAGACCCAGTACTTC	CSATRLETQYF
14	TRBJ1-1	once	TRBV29-1	-	TGCAGCGTTGAAGATCGACCAGGGCAGTCTGAAGCTTTCTTT	CSVEDRPGQSEAFF
15	TRBJ2-7	-	TRBV4-1	TRBD1	TGCGCCAGCAGCCAACTCGGGACAGGGGCGCACGAGCAGTACTTC	CASSQLGTGAHEQYF
14	TRBJ2-5	-	TRBV4-1	-	TGCGCCAGCAGCCAAGAGGATAGCTTCGGGACCCAGTACTTC	CASSQEDSFGTQYF
16	TRBJ2-3	-	TRBV11-2	TRBD2	TGTGCCAGCAGCTTAAGACTAGCGGGATACACAGATACGCAGTATTTT	CASSLRLAGYTDTQYF
14	TRBJ2-5	once	TRBV7-2	-	TGTGCCAGCAGCCTCCTTAGCCGGGGGTGGACCCAGTACTTC	CASSLLSRGWTQYF
16	TRBJ2-7	-	TRBV7-6	TRBD1	TGTGCCAGCAGCTTGCAACCCGGGACAGGGTCCTCCGAGCAGTACTTC	CASSLQPGTGSSEQYF
13	TRBJ2-5	-	TRBV2	-	TGTGCCAGCAGTGGCAGGGATGGGGAGACCCAGTACTTC	CASSGRDGETQYF
13	TRBJ2-7	-	TRBV28	-	TGTGCCAGCAGTGGACCAAGACAGGCCCTGGGGTACTTC	CASSGPRQALGYF
17	TRBJ1-6	-	TRBV28	-	TGTGCCAGCAGTATCAGCCGGGGGGGGTGGTTGGTCTCACCCCTCCACTTT	CASSISRGGWLVSPLHF
12	TRBJ1-3	few	TRBV6-5	-	TGTGCCAGCAGGACGACAGGAAACACCATATATTTT	CASRTTGNTIYF
15	TRBJ1-5	-	TRBV7-2	-	TGTGCCAGCAGCCTTACGGGGGGGGGATATCAGCCCCAGCATTTT	CASSLTGGGYQPQHF
15	TRBJ1-4	-	TRBV4-1	-	TGCGCCAGCAGCCAAGATCGACAGGCTAATAAAAAACTGTTTTTT	CASSQDRQANKKLFF
14	TRBJ2-1	-	TRBV6-5	-	TGTGCCAGCAGTTACAGAGACAGCTACAATGAGCAGTTCTTC	CASSYRDSYNEQFF
12	TRBJ1-2	-	TRBV30	-	TGTGCCTGGAGTGCGCAGGGGAACGGCTACACCTTC	CAWSAQGNGYTF
13	TRBJ1-1	-	TRBV27	TRBD1	TGTGCCACACGGACAGGGGGCGACACTGAAGCTTTCTTT	CATRTGGDTEAFF
15	TRBJ1-5	-	TRBV2	TRBD1	TGTGCCAGCAGGCGGACAGGGGTTTCGGGTCAGCCCCAGCATTTT	CASRRTGVSGQPQHF
18	TRBJ2-1	few	TRBV11-2	TRBD2	TGTGCCAGCACCATCTCCGGTGCGGGACTAGCGGGAGGAAATGAGCAGTTCTTC	CASTISGAGLAGGNEQFF
16	TRBJ2-2	-	TRBV4-2	TRBD1	TGTGCCAGCAGCCCTTCCACAGGGGGCCGGACCGGGGAGCTGTTTTTT	CASSPSTGGRTGELFF
15	TRBJ2-1	-	TRBV27	TRBD1	TGTGCCAGCTCTACCCCGGGACAGGGGTCTAATGAGCAGTTCTTC	CASSTPGQGSNEQFF
14	TRBJ2-7	-	TRBV11-1	-	TGTGCCAGCAGCTTAAATCGTCCGGGCTACGAGCAGTACTTC	CASSLNRPGYEQYF
18	TRBJ1-5	-	TRBV19	TRBD1	TGTGCCAGTAACCACGGGACAGGGGGCCCTCGGGGCAATCAGCCCCAGCATTTT	CASNHGTGGPRGNQPQHF
15	TRBJ1-2	-	TRBV18	-	TGTGCCAGCTCATTGTCTTCTTACAGGAACTATGGCTACACCTTC	CASSLSSYRNYGYTF
13	TRBJ2-1	-	TRBV29-1	-	TGCAGCGCATTAGCGGTATCCTACAATGAGCAGTTCTTC	CSALAVSYNEQFF
17	TRBJ2-3	-	TRBV4-1	TRBD2	TGCGCCAGCAGCCAAAAGACGCGGGGGGGCGGCACAGATACGCAGTATTTT	CASSQKTRGGGTDTQYF
14	TRBJ2-3	few	TRBV5-1	TRBD2	TGCGCCAGCAGCCGGGCTAGCGGAACAGATACGCAGTATTTT	CASSRASGTDTQYF
16	TRBJ1-3	-	TRBV4-1	-	TGCGCCAGCAGCCGACACGAAGTGAGATTTGGAAACACCATATATTTT	CASSRHEVRFGNTIYF
17	TRBJ1-4	few	TRBV5-8	-	TGTGCCAGCAGCTTGTACCAGGGGCGGATAATAGTTGAAAAACTGTTTTTT	CASSLYQGRIIVEKLFF
14	TRBJ1-2	-	TRBV28	TRBD1	TGTGCCAGCAGTACGCAGGGGGCGGACTATGGCTACACCTTC	CASSTQGADYGYTF
19	TRBJ2-4	-	TRBV16	TRBD1	TGTGCCAGCAGCCAATCTGCCGGACAGGGCACAATAGCCAAAAACATTCAGTACTTC	CASSQSAGQGTIAKNIQYF
15	TRBJ2-1	-	TRBV11-3	TRBD2	TGTGCCAGCAGATGGACTAGCGGTACCTACAATGAGCAGTTCTTC	CASRWTSGTYNEQFF
13	TRBJ1-1	-	TRBV5-8	-	TGTGCCAGCAGCCTGCTAGGGGGCACTGAAGCTTTCTTT	CASSLLGGTEAFF
17	TRBJ2-4	-	TRBV18	TRBD1	TGTGCCAGCTCACCCCGAGACAGGGCACTAGCCAAAAACATTCAGTACTTC	CASSPRDRALAKNIQYF
14	TRBJ1-4	-	TRBV7-8	-	TGTGCCAGCAGCTTATGGGGGGTCGATGAAAAACTGTTTTTT	CASSLWGVDEKLFF
12	TRBJ2-2	-	TRBV6-5	-	TGTGCCAGCAGTTACTCAGCGGGGGAGCTGTTTTTT	CASSYSAGELFF
14	TRBJ2-3	-	TRBV29-1	TRBD1	TGCAGCGTTGTAGACAGGGTTATCACAGATACGCAGTATTTT	CSVVDRVITDTQYF
17	TRBJ1-6	-	TRBV28	TRBD1	TGTGCCAGCAGTCAGGGACAGGGGCCTCGCTATAATTCACCCCTCCACTTT	CASSQGQGPRYNSPLHF
16	TRBJ2-1	-	TRBV5-1	TRBD2	TGCGCCAGCAGCTTGGCTAGCGGGGGGCGGGACAATGAGCAGTTCTTC	CASSLASGGRDNEQFF
14	TRBJ1-6	-	TRBV5-1	-	TGCGCCAGCAGCTTGCAGGGAACGGATTCACCCCTCCACTTT	CASSLQGTDSPLHF